This T cell receptor beta chain was sequenced during a study of T cell responses to AZD1222 COVID-19 vaccine. Data came from immunoSEQ multiplex PCR; TCRdb stores just in-frame clones and leaves some out. The sample has over 75,000 clones, 75% to 90% seen once. CDR1 LNHNV and CDR2 YYDKDF come from the germline V gene (reference sequence). V gave up 0 bases and J gave up 0 bases, with 14 bases separating them. This CDR3 has 18 residues. With regard to this clone: Its target is unknown.

Study-wide results and caveats: Clonal diversity may have been underestimated, and the donors were mostly white British, with more females than males.

J is TRBJ2-2 and V is TRBV15, with a tentative D call TRBD2 (5 bases). Here the sequenced sample was peripheral blood, taken on day 0 of AZD1222 vaccination. The sequence was obtained from an adult in good health. The CDR3 loop is CATSRDLWWESNTGELFF. CDR3 bases: TGTGCCACCAGCAGAGATCTGTGGTGGGAGTCGAACACCGGGGAGCTGTTTTTT.